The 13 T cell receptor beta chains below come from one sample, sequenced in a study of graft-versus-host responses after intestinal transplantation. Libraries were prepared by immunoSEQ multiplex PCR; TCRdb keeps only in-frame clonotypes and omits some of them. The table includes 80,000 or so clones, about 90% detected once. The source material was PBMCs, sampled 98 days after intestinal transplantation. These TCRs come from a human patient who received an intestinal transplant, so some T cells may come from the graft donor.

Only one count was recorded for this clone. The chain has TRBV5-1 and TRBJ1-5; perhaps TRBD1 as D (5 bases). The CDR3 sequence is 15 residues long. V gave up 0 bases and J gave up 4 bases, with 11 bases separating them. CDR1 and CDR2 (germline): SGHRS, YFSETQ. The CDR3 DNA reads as TGCGCCAGCAGCTTGGAAGGGCGGACAAATCAGCCCCAGCATTTT. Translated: CASSLEGRTNQPQHF.

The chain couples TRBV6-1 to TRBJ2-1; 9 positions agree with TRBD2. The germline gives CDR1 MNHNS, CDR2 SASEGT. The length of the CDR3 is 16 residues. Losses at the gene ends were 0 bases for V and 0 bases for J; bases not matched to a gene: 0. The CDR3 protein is CASSEASGSSYNEQFF. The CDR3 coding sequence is TGTGCCAGCAGTGAAGCTAGCGGGAGCTCCTACAATGAGCAGTTCTTC.

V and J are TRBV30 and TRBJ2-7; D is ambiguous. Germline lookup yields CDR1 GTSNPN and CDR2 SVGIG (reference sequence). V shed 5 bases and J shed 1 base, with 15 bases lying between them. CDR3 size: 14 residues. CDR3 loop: CAWAPLGRSYEQYF. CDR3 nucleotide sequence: TGTGCCTGGGCCCCTCTAGGGCGATCCTACGAGCAGTACTTC.

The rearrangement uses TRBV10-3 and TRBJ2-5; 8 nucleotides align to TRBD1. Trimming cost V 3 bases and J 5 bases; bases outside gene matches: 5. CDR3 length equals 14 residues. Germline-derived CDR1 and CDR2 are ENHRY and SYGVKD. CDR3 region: CAISEGQGEETQYF. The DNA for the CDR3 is TGTGCCATCAGTGAAGGACAGGGTGAGGAGACCCAGTACTTC.

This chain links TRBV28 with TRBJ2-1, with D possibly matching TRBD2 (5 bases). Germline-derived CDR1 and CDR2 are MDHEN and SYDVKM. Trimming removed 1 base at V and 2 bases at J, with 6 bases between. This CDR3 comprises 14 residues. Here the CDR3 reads CASSLSGTYNEQFF. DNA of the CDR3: TGTGCCAGCAGTTTATCCGGGACCTACAATGAGCAGTTCTTC.

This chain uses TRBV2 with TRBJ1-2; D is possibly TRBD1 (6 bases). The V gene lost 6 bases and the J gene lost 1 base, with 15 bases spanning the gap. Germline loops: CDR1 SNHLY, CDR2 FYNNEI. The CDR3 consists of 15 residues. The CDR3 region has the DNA TGTGCCAGCAGCGAACGGCCAGGGGTTAACTATGGCTACACCTTC. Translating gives CASSERPGVNYGYTF.

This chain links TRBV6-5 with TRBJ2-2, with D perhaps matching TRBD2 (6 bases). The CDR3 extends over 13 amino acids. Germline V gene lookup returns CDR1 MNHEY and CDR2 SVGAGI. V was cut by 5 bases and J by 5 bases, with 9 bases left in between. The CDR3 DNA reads TGTGCCAGCAGTACGGGAGTGACCGGGGAGCTGTTTTTT. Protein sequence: CASSTGVTGELFF.

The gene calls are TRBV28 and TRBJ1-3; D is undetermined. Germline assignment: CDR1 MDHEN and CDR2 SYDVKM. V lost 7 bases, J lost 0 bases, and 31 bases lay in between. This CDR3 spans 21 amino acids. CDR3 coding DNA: TGTGCCAGCACCAACCGAACCAGGAGACTAAGAGCTCCAAACTCTGGAAACACCATATATTTT. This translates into CASTNRTRRLRAPNSGNTIYF.

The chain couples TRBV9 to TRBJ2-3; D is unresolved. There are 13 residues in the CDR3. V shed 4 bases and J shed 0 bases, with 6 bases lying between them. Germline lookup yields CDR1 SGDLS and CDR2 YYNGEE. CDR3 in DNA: TGTGCCAGCAGCTTCGCTAGCACAGATACGCAGTATTTT. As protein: CASSFASTDTQYF.

The DNA for the CDR3 is TGCAGCACGGACAGCTACAATGAGCAGTTCTTC. Translation: CSTDSYNEQFF. The chain joins TRBV29-1 to TRBJ2-1; a weak D match, TRBD1 (6 bases). Germline CDR1 and CDR2: SQVTM and ANQGSEA. Trimming pared 8 bases from V and 3 bases from J, leaving 8 bases between. The CDR3 runs 11 residues.

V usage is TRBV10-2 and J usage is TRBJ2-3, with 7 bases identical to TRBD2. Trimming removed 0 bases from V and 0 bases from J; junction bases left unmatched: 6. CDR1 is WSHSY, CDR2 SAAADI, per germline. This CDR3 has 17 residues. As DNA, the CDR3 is TGCGCCAGCAGTGAGTCGAACGCGGGAGTGAGCACAGATACGCAGTATTTT. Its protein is CASSESNAGVSTDTQYF.

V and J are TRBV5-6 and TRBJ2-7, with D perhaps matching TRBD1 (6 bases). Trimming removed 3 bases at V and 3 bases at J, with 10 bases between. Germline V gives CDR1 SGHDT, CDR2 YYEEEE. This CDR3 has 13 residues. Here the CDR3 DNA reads TGTGCCAGCAGCTCTAGGGGGAGCTACGAGCAGTACTTC. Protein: CASSSRGSYEQYF.

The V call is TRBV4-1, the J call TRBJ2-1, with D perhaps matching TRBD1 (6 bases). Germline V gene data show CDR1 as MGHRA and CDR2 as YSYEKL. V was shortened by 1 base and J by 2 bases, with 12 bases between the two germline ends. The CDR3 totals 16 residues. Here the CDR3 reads CASSQGTVRTYNEQFF. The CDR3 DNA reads TGCGCCAGCAGCCAAGGGACAGTTAGGACCTACAATGAGCAGTTCTTC.